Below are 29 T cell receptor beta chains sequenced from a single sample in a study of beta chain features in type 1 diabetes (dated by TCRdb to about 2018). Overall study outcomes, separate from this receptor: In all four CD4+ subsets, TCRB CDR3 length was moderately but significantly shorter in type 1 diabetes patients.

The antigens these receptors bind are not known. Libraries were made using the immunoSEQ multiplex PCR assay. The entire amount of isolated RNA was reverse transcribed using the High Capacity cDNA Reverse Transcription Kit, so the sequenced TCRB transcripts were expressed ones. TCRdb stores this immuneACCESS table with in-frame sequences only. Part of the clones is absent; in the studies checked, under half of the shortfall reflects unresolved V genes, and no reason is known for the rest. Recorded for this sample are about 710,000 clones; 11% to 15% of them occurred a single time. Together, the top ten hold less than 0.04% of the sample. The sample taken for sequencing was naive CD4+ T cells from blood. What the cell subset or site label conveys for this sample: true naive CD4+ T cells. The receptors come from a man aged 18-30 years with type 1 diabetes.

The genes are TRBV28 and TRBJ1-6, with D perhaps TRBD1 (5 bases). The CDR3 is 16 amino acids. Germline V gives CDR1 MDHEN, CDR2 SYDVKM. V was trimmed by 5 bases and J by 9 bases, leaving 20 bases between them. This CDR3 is CASSPPGLPGGSPLHF. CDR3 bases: TGTGCCAGCAGTCCGCCGGGGTTGCCCGGGGGTTCACCCCTCCACTTT.

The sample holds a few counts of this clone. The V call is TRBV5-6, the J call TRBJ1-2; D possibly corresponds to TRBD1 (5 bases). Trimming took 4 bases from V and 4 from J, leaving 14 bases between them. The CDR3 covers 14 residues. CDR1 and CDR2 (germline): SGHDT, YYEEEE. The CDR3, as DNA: TGTGCCAGCAGCACGCAGGGTACTAGCTATGGCTACACCTTC. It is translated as CASSTQGTSYGYTF.

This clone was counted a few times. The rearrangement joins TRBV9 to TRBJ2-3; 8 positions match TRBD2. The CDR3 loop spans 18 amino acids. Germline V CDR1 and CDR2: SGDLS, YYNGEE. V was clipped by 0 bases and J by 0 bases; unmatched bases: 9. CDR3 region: CASSVESGGATSTDTQYF. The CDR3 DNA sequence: TGTGCCAGCAGCGTAGAAAGCGGGGGAGCGACTAGCACAGATACGCAGTATTTT.

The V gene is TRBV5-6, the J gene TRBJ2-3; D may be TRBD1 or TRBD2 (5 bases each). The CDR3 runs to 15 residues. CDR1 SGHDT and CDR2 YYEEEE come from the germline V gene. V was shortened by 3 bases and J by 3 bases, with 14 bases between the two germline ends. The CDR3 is CASSWGTVATDTQYF. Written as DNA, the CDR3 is TGTGCCAGCAGCTGGGGGACCGTAGCGACAGATACGCAGTATTTT.

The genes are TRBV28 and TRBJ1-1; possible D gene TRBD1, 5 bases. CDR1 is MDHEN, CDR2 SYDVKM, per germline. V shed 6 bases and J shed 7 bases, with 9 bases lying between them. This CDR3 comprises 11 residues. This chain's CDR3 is CASRGRGEAFF. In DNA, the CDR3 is TGTGCCAGCAGGGGACGGGGTGAAGCTTTCTTT.

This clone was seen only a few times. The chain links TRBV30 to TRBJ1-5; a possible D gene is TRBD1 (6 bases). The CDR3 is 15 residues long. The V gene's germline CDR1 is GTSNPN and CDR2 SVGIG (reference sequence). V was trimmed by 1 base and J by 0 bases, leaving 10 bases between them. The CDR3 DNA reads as TGTGCCTGGAGTGGGGGGGCCGGTAGCAATCAGCCCCAGCATTTT. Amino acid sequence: CAWSGGAGSNQPQHF.

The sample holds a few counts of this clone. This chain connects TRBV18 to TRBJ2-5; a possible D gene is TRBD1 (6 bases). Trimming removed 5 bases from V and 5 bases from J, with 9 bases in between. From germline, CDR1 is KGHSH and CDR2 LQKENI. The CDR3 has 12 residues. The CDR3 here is CASSYREETQYF. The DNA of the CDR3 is TGTGCCAGCTCATACAGGGAGGAGACCCAGTACTTC.

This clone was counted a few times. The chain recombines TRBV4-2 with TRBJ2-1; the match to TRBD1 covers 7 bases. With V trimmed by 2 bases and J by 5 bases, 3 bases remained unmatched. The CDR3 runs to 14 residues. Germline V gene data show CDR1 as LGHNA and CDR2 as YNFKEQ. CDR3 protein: CASSQQGENNEQFF. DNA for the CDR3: TGTGCCAGCAGCCAACAGGGGGAGAACAATGAGCAGTTCTTC.

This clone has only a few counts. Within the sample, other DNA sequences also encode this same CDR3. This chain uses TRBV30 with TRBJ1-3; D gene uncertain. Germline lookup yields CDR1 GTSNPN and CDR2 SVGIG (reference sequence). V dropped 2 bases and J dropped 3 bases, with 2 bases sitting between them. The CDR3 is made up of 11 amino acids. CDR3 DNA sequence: TGTGCCTGGAGTAATGGAAACACCATATATTTT. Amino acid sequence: CAWSNGNTIYF.

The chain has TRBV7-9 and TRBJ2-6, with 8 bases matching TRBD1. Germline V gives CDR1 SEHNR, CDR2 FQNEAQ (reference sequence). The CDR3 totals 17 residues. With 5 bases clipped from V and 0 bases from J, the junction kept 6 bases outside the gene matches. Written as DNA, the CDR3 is TGTGCCAGCAGCCGATGGACAGGGAGCTCTGGGGCCAACGTCCTGACTTTC. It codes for CASSRWTGSSGANVLTF.

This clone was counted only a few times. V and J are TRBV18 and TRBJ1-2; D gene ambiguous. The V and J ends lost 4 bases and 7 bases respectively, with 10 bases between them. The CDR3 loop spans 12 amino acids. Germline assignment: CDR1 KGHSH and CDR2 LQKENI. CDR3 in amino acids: CASSRPKSGYTF. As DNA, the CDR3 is TGTGCCAGCTCACGTCCGAAAAGTGGCTACACCTTC. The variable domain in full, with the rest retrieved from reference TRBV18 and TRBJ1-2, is NAGVMQNPRHLVRRRGQEARLRCSPMKGHSHVYWYRQLPEEGLKFMVYLQKENIIDESGMPKERFSAEFPKEGPSILRIQQVVRGDSAAYFCASSRPKSGYTFGSGTRLTVV.

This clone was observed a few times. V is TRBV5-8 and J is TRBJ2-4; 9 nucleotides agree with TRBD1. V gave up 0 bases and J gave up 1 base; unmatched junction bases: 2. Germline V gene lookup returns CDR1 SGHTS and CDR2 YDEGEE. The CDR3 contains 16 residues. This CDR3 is CASSLGTGAAKNIQYF. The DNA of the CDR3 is TGTGCCAGCAGCTTGGGGACAGGGGCGGCCAAAAACATTCAGTACTTC.

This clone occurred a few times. CDR3 DNA: TGTGCCATCAGTGATACACAGGGAGGCTCGGAGTTCTTC. Residues: CAISDTQGGSEFF. J is TRBJ2-1 and V is TRBV10-3; the D call may be TRBD1 or TRBD2 (6 bases each). Between the trimmed V and J ends, which lost 3 bases and 14 bases, there was a span of 17 bases. The CDR3 is made up of 13 amino acids. CDR1 and CDR2 from the germline V gene are ENHRY and SYGVKD.

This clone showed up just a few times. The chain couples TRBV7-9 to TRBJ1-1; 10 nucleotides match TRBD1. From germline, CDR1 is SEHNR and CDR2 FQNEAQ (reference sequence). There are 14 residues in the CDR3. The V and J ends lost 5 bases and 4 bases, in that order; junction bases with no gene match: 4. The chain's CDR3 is CASSAGDRGTEAFF. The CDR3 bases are TGTGCCAGCAGCGCTGGGGACAGGGGCACTGAAGCTTTCTTT.

Here the CDR3 DNA reads TGTGCCTGGAGTAGACTAGCGGTACACAATGAGCAGTTCTTC. It yields the protein CAWSRLAVHNEQFF. V gene TRBV30 combines with J gene TRBJ2-1; 9 nucleotides line up with TRBD2. Unmatched junction bases numbered 4, after V lost 2 bases and J lost 5 bases. CDR3 length: 14 amino acids. Germline CDR1 reads GTSNPN; CDR2 reads SVGIG (reference sequence).

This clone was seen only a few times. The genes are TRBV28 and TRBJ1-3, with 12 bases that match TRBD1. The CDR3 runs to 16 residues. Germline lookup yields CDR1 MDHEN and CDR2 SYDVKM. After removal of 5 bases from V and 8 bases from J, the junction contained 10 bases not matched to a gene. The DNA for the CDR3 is TGTGCCAGCAGTCATGCCGGGACAGGGGGCGAAGACACCATATATTTT. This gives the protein CASSHAGTGGEDTIYF.

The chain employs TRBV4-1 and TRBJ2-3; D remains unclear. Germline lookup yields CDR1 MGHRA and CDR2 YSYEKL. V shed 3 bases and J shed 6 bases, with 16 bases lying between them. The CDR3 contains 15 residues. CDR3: CASSQVEPPLDTQYF. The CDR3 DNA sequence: TGCGCCAGCAGCCAGGTAGAGCCGCCTTTGGATACGCAGTATTTT.

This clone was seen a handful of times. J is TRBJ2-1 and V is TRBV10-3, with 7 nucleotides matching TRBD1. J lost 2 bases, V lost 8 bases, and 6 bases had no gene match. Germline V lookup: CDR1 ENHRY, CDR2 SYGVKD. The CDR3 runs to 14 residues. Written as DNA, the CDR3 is TGTGCCATCCAAACGGGACAGCCCTACAATGAGCAGTTCTTC. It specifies CAIQTGQPYNEQFF.

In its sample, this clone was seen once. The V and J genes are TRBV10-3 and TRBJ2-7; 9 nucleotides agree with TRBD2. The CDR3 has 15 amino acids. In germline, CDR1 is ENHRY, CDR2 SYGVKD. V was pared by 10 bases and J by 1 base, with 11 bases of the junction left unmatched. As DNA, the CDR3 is TGTGCCAACTCTTTCGGGACTAGCAGATCCTACGAGCAGTACTTC. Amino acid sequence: CANSFGTSRSYEQYF.

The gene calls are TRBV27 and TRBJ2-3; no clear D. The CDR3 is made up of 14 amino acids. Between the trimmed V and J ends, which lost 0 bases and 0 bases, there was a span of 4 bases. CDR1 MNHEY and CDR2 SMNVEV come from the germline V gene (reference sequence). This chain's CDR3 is CASSLSDSTDTQYF. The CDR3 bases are TGTGCCAGCAGTTTATCGGACAGCACAGATACGCAGTATTTT.

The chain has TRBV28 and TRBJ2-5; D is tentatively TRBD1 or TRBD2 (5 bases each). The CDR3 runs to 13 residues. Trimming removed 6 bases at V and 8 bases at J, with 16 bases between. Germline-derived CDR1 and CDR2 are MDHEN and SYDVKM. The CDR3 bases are TGTGCCAGCAGGGTTTTGAGGGGCTCTACCCAGTACTTC. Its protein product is CASRVLRGSTQYF.

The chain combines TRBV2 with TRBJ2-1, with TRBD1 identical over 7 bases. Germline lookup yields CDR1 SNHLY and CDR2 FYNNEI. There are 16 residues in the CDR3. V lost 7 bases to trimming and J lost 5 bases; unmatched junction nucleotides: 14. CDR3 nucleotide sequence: TGTGCCAGCACCTCGAGACAGGGTAGATTTCACAATGAGCAGTTCTTC. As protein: CASTSRQGRFHNEQFF. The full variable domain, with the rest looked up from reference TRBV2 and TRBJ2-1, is EPEVTQTPSHQVTQMGQEVILRCVPISNHLYFYWYRQILGQKVEFLVSFYNNEISEKSEIFDDQFSVERPDGSNFTLKIRSTKLEDSAMYFCASTSRQGRFHNEQFFGPGTRLTVL.

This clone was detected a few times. CDR3 coding DNA: TGTGCCAGTCATCCCCCTTCGGGGTCCTACAATGAGCAGTTCTTC. Translating gives CASHPPSGSYNEQFF. The chain has TRBV19 and TRBJ2-1; tentative D call: TRBD2 (5 bases). CDR3 length equals 15 residues. Germline loops: CDR1 LNHDA, CDR2 SQIVND (reference sequence). Trimming took off 8 bases at V and 1 base at J, with 15 bases between the two ends.

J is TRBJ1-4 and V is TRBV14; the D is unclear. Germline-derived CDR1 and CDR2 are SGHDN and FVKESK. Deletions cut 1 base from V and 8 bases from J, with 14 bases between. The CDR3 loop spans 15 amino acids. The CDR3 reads CASSQVGGSAEKLFF. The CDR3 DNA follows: TGTGCCAGCAGCCAAGTCGGAGGGTCCGCCGAAAAACTGTTTTTT.

CDR3 amino acids: CAWSGAYPRGNEKLFF. DNA for the CDR3: TGTGCCTGGAGTGGAGCCTACCCGAGGGGGAATGAAAAACTGTTTTTT. This chain uses TRBV30 with TRBJ1-4, with a tentative D call TRBD1 (6 bases). Trimming pared 1 base from V and 5 bases from J, leaving 17 bases between. CDR1 and CDR2 (germline): GTSNPN, SVGIG (reference sequence). This CDR3 region has 16 residues.

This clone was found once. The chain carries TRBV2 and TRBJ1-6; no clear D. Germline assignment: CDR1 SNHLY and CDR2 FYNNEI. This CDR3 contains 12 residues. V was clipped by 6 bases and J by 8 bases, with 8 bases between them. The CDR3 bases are TGTGCCAGCAGGCCGCCAGATTCACCCCTCCACTTT. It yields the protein CASRPPDSPLHF. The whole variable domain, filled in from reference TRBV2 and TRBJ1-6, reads EPEVTQTPSHQVTQMGQEVILRCVPISNHLYFYWYRQILGQKVEFLVSFYNNEISEKSEIFDDQFSVERPDGSNFTLKIRSTKLEDSAMYFCASRPPDSPLHFGNGTRLTVT.

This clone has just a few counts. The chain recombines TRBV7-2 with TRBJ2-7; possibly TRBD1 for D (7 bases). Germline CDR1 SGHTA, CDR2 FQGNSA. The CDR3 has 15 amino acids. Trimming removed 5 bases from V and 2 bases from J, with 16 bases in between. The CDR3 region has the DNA TGTGCCAGCAGCCCCCAGGGGGGTATGGCCTACGAGCAGTACTTC. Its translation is CASSPQGGMAYEQYF.

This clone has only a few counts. CDR3 DNA: TGTGCCTGGAGCCATACGTCGGGGGCATACGAGCAGTACTTC. This translates into CAWSHTSGAYEQYF. The chain has TRBV30 and TRBJ2-7; D is tentatively TRBD1 or TRBD2 (6 bases each). The CDR3 length is 14 residues. Germline assignment: CDR1 GTSNPN and CDR2 SVGIG (reference sequence). The V end lost 3 bases, the J end lost 4 bases, and 16 bases lay between the germline ends.

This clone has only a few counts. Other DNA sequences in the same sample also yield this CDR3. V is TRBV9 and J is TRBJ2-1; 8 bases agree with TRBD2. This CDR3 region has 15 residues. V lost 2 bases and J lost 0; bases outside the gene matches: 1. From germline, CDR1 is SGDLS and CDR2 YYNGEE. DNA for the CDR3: TGTGCCAGCAGCGTCAGCGGGGGCTCCTACAATGAGCAGTTCTTC. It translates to CASSVSGGSYNEQFF.